Here is one TCR beta chain with its context. It has no known antigen specificity. The sample holds no much larger clone one base away, and base qualities are not on file. The data are from a study of cytomegalovirus exposure and HLA in healthy donors (dated by TCRdb to the late 2010s). Concerning the study at large: According to a later analysis, one platform produced both the 120 validation repertoires and the approximately 600 repertoires of the first cohort. The study aimed to test whether signatures of past pathogen exposure could be identified by cataloging public T cell receptors. Besides the first cohort of some 670 subjects, a separate validation cohort made up of roughly 130 different subjects was used. To predict cytomegalovirus infection status, the study combined high-throughput TCR immunosequencing, statistical association of individual TCRs with disease status, and machine learning. Study-wide conclusions, independent of this receptor: Most TCR sequences were observed very rarely across donors, whereas some public TCRs were present in many individuals. The classifier was reported to diagnose cytomegalovirus status with high specificity and sensitivity in both the original and validation cohorts. A total of around 150 TCR beta chains were listed by the study as associated with cytomegalovirus. A later analysis had no HLA typing for the validation cohort, so co-occurrence there was scored across all 110 or so repertoires. A few of the identified cytomegalovirus-associated TCR beta chains were confirmed in vitro to be specific for cytomegalovirus antigens. Of the cluster scores, 85% to 95% were above 0 in a later analysis, which found that TCRs clustered in the first cohort also tended to co-occur in the approximately 110 validation repertoires. The authors suggested that the approach could potentially be extended to other disease states and immunological phenotypes.

The CDR3 has 14 amino acids, counting the end cysteine and phenylalanine. The kept DNA is CDR3 alone, 42 bases in frame from the first base. The germline V gene specifies MNHEY as CDR1 and SVGAGI as CDR2. The junction shows trimming of 3 bases on V and 7 bases on J, plus 12 bases between the germline ends. The donors belonged to the validation cohort of under 150 subjects, which was separate from the approximately 680-subject first cohort. Library preparation employed the immunoSEQ multiplex PCR assay. Per the original workflow: To diagnose cytomegalovirus status from the catalog of TCR beta chain sequences, a statistical classification framework was built. Drawn from immuneACCESS, this table holds only the in-frame rearrangements with V and J called that TCRdb kept. Clones are partly lost; checked studies trace under half to an unresolved V gene and leave the rest unexplained. The D gene and trimming were derived from the DNA, and the V and J assignments and clone size from that table. The sample table holds tens of thousands of clones, of which approximately 94% were seen once. Clones ranked in the top ten supply around 4.5% of the sample.

Sequencing was done on a sample of PBMCs. The rearrangement joined TRBV6-5 to TRBJ1-4; too little of a D gene remains to name it. The sequence derives from a man aged 18 to 29 in good health and CMV-seropositive. The sequenced DNA is TGTGCCAGCAGTTATGGTAGAGGGTCTGAAAAACTGTTTTTT. This gives the protein CASSYGRGSEKLFF.